These 10 T cell receptor beta chains were sequenced from one sample in a study of cytomegalovirus exposure and HLA in healthy donors. Sequencing was performed with immunoSEQ multiplex PCR; in TCRdb, only in-frame clones are kept and a portion is missing. The sample contains around 55,000 clones, about nine tenths of which appear only once. The sample taken for sequencing was PBMCs. These receptors originate from a man younger than 30 in good health and CMV-seronegative.

The genes are TRBV5-1 and TRBJ2-1; TRBD2 aligns across 12 bases. Germline CDR1 is SGHRS and CDR2 is YFSETQ. The V gene end was trimmed by 4 bases and the J gene end by 8 bases; junction bases not matched to a gene: 4. The CDR3 is 14 amino acids. Written as DNA, the CDR3 is TGCGCCAGCAGCAAGACTAGCGGGAGCGATGAGCAGTTCTTC. Translating it yields CASSKTSGSDEQFF.

The V call is TRBV28, the J call TRBJ2-1; no firm D call. CDR1 and CDR2 from the germline V gene are MDHEN and SYDVKM. Trimming removed 3 bases at V and 0 bases at J, with 15 bases between. CDR3 length: 17 amino acids. The CDR3 loop reads CASSFVAHRSSYNEQFF. The DNA for the CDR3 is TGTGCCAGCAGTTTTGTAGCCCATAGGAGCTCCTACAATGAGCAGTTCTTC. The full variable domain, in which reference TRBV28 and TRBJ2-1 provide the parts outside the CDR3, is DVKVTQSSRYLVKRTGEKVFLECVQDMDHENMFWYRQDPGLGLRLIYFSYDVKMKEKGDIPEGYSVSREKKERFSLILESASTNQTSMYLCASSFVAHRSSYNEQFFGPGTRLTVL.

This chain joins TRBV9 and TRBJ2-4; tentative D call: TRBD2 (5 bases). This CDR3 region has 15 residues. Between the trimmed V and J ends, which lost 4 bases and 1 base, there was a span of 12 bases. The V gene's germline CDR1 is SGDLS and CDR2 YYNGEE. Written as DNA, the CDR3 is TGTGCCAGCAGCCCGGCGGGTCTTGCCAAAAACATTCAGTACTTC. Encoded protein: CASSPAGLAKNIQYF.

The V gene is TRBV7-6, the J gene TRBJ1-3; possible D gene TRBD1, 5 bases. Germline-derived CDR1 and CDR2 are SGHVS and FNYEAQ. V was cut by 5 bases and J by 3 bases, with 14 bases left in between. The length of the CDR3 is 15 residues. The CDR3 protein is CASSPRTTVGNTIYF. CDR3 nucleotide sequence: TGTGCCAGCAGCCCCCGTACGACAGTTGGAAACACCATATATTTT.

The V and J genes are TRBV2 and TRBJ1-4; TRBD1 might be the D (5 bases). V lost 5 bases and J 4 bases, leaving 17 bases between the germline ends. Germline V gene data show CDR1 as SNHLY and CDR2 as FYNNEI. The CDR3 contains 16 residues. This chain's CDR3 is CASSQRDVPNNEKLFF. The CDR3 nucleotides are TGTGCCAGCAGTCAGCGGGACGTTCCCAATAATGAAAAACTGTTTTTT.

The chain uses TRBV10-2 and TRBJ1-2; 7 bases line up with TRBD1. This CDR3 has 13 residues. Germline V gives CDR1 WSHSY, CDR2 SAAADI. Trimming at V came to 6 bases and at J to 4 bases, leaving 5 bases not matched to a gene. CDR3 in DNA: TGCGCCAGCAGGGGGACAGAATCCTATGGCTACACCTTC. This sequence encodes CASRGTESYGYTF.

This clone appeared a few times. The chain combines TRBV7-9 with TRBJ2-1, with 10 positions matching TRBD2. Germline CDR1 reads SEHNR; CDR2 reads FQNEAQ (reference sequence). Losses at the gene ends were 4 bases for V and 6 bases for J; bases not matched to a gene: 3. The CDR3 is 14 amino acids. CDR3 loop: CASSSQREGNEQFF. The CDR3, as DNA: TGTGCCAGCAGCTCCCAGCGGGAGGGCAATGAGCAGTTCTTC.

V and J are TRBV6-5 and TRBJ2-5; the match to TRBD2 covers 8 bases. V shed 6 bases, J shed 5 bases, and the junction held 5 bases outside the gene matches. Germline V gene data show CDR1 as MNHEY and CDR2 as SVGAGI. This CDR3 comprises 13 residues. CDR3 in amino acids: CASSRGGWETQYF. The CDR3, as DNA: TGTGCCAGCAGCCGGGGGGGGTGGGAGACCCAGTACTTC.

The chain recombines TRBV6-1 with TRBJ1-5; 7 bases map to TRBD1. The V gene end was trimmed by 10 bases and the J gene end by 1 base; junction bases not matched to a gene: 4. The CDR3 consists of 13 residues. The germline V gene encodes CDR1 MNHNS and CDR2 SASEGT. The DNA for the CDR3 is TGTGCCACTAAGGGACAGAGCAATCAGCCCCAGCATTTT. Its translation: CATKGQSNQPQHF.

The chain employs TRBV6-5 and TRBJ2-7; possibly TRBD2 for D (6 bases). Trimming shortened V by 6 bases and J by 5 bases, and 17 bases separated the two germline ends. CDR1 MNHEY and CDR2 SVGAGI come from the germline V gene. The CDR3 covers 14 residues. CDR3 DNA sequence: TGTGCCAGCAGCCCCCTTGGGGGGTCGGACGAGCAGTACTTC. Protein sequence: CASSPLGGSDEQYF.